The 18 T cell receptor beta chains presented below share a single source sample, sequenced in a study of cytomegalovirus exposure and HLA in healthy donors. PCR used 60 Vbeta primers and 13 Jbeta primers. Clones were read by immunoSEQ multiplex PCR, and TCRdb kept only the in-frame ones, dropping some. The sample includes approximately 120,000 clones, about four fifths seen only once; the top ten take about 1.8%. Sample: PBMCs. The origin of the receptors is a man younger than 30 in good health and CMV-seronegative.

The chain couples TRBV11-1 to TRBJ1-2; 7 positions agree with TRBD1. The V segment lost 6 bases and the J segment 3 bases; nucleotides outside the gene matches: 10. The CDR3 extends over 15 amino acids. Germline CDR1 SGHAT, CDR2 FQDESV (reference sequence). In DNA, the CDR3 is TGTGCCAGCAGTCGAACCGACAGGGACGACTATGGCTACACCTTC. This gives the protein CASSRTDRDDYGYTF.

V usage is TRBV4-1 and J usage is TRBJ1-3; TRBD1 matches 7 bases. The CDR3 totals 15 residues. The V gene's germline CDR1 is MGHRA and CDR2 YSYEKL. V trimming: 2 bases; J trimming: 0 bases; junction bases outside the gene matches: 1. CDR3 region: CASSQNRGSGNTIYF. The CDR3 nucleotides read TGCGCCAGCAGCCAAAACAGGGGCTCTGGAAACACCATATATTTT.

The V and J genes are TRBV29-1 and TRBJ1-1, with D possibly being TRBD1 (5 bases). Germline V gene lookup returns CDR1 SQVTM and CDR2 ANQGSEA. Trimming took off 1 base at V and 1 base at J, with 13 bases between the two ends. The CDR3 has 15 amino acids. The CDR3 reads CSVEGGGARNTEAFF. The DNA for the CDR3 is TGCAGCGTTGAAGGGGGTGGGGCAAGGAACACTGAAGCTTTCTTT.

The rearrangement links TRBV4-3 to TRBJ2-1; D is unresolved. The CDR3 is 15 amino acids. V lost 0 bases and J lost 4, with 10 bases in between. Per germline, CDR1 LGHNA and CDR2 YSLEER. This CDR3 reads CASSQDDRGYNEQFF. CDR3 bases: TGCGCCAGCAGCCAAGATGATCGAGGTTACAATGAGCAGTTCTTC.

On this clone itself: This specimen includes other DNA sequences encoding the same CDR3. The chain carries TRBV7-9 and TRBJ1-1; the match to TRBD1 covers 8 bases. Trimming took 5 bases from V and 2 from J; bases not matched to a gene: 4. The CDR3 loop spans 14 amino acids. Germline CDR1 SEHNR, CDR2 FQNEAQ (reference sequence). CDR3 loop: CASSPGQGNTEAFF. The DNA for the CDR3 is TGTGCCAGCAGCCCCGGACAGGGTAACACTGAAGCTTTCTTT.

The genes are TRBV2 and TRBJ2-5; tentative D call: TRBD2 (6 bases). The last part of the DNA fits TRBJ2-7 better; the J call may be wrong. The CDR3 runs to 17 residues. Germline V gene data show CDR1 as SNHLY and CDR2 as FYNNEI. CDR3 nucleotide sequence: TGTGCCAGCAGTGAAGCGCCAGGGTCTGGGGGAGGCTACGAGCAGTACTTC. Its translation is CASSEAPGSGGGYEQYF.

The chain is built from TRBV7-9 and TRBJ2-1, with TRBD1 matching 7 bases. Trimming cost V 5 bases and J 4 bases; bases outside gene matches: 8. The CDR3 covers 15 residues. Germline CDR1 is SEHNR and CDR2 is FQNEAQ (reference sequence). This CDR3 is CASSRDSGMYNEQFF. The CDR3 nucleotides read TGTGCCAGCAGCAGGGACAGCGGAATGTACAATGAGCAGTTCTTC.

The chain uses TRBV5-6 and TRBJ2-7, with 8 nucleotides matching TRBD2. The CDR3 length is 14 residues. With V trimmed by 4 bases and J by 1 base, 4 bases remained unmatched. Germline values: CDR1 SGHDT, CDR2 YYEEEE. CDR3 sequence: CASSMAGGSYEQYF. The CDR3 DNA reads TGTGCCAGCAGCATGGCGGGGGGTTCCTACGAGCAGTACTTC.

The chain is built from TRBV6-6 and TRBJ2-3; 10 bases are a match to TRBD2. The CDR3 consists of 15 residues. CDR1 is MNHNY and CDR2 is SVGAGI in the germline V gene (reference sequence). The junction had 7 bases not matched to a gene; V was cut back by 6 bases and J by 4 bases. The CDR3: CASSPASGGADTQYF. In DNA form, the CDR3 reads TGTGCCAGCAGCCCCGCTAGCGGGGGTGCAGATACGCAGTATTTT.

The chain links TRBV15 to TRBJ1-2, with D unresolved. Trimming took 0 bases from V and 7 from J, leaving 15 bases between them. The CDR3 is made up of 15 amino acids. CDR1 and CDR2 (germline): LNHNV, YYDKDF (reference sequence). In DNA, the CDR3 is TGTGCCACCAGCAGAGATCACGGCATGGCGGGTGGCTACACCTTC. As protein: CATSRDHGMAGGYTF. Variable domain in full (rest from reference TRBV15 and TRBJ1-2): DAMVIQNPRYQVTQFGKPVTLSCSQTLNHNVMYWYQQKSSQAPKLLFHYYDKDFNNEADTPDNFQSRRPNTSFCFLDIRSPGLGDTAMYLCATSRDHGMAGGYTFGSGTRLTVV.

The chain employs TRBV5-5 and TRBJ1-1, with D uncertain. V was cut by 2 bases and J by 0 bases, with 5 bases left in between. CDR1 is SGHKS, CDR2 YYEKEE, per germline (reference sequence). The CDR3 has 13 residues. The CDR3 protein is CASSFGMNTEAFF. Here the CDR3 DNA reads TGTGCCAGCAGCTTCGGGATGAACACTGAAGCTTTCTTT. The full variable domain, with the rest looked up from reference TRBV5-5 and TRBJ1-1, is DAGVTQSPTHLIKTRGQQVTLRCSPISGHKSVSWYQQVLGQGPQFIFQYYEKEERGRGNFPDRFSARQFPNYSSELNVNALLLGDSALYLCASSFGMNTEAFFGQGTRLTVV.

The V call is TRBV6-6, the J call TRBJ2-1; D gene unclear. From germline, CDR1 is MNHNY and CDR2 SVGAGI (reference sequence). This CDR3 region has 12 residues. Trimming shortened V by 6 bases and J by 10 bases, and 13 bases separated the two germline ends. The CDR3: CASSTRLGEQFF. In DNA, the CDR3 is TGTGCCAGCAGCACCCGACTTGGAGAGCAGTTCTTC.

The chain is built from TRBV2 and TRBJ1-3; D unclear. Germline CDR1 SNHLY, CDR2 FYNNEI. The V end was cut by 7 bases, the J end by 0 bases, with 10 bases between. The CDR3 is made up of 14 amino acids. Written as DNA, the CDR3 is TGTGCCAGCAAATACGGTAACTCTGGAAACACCATATATTTT. Translation gives CASKYGNSGNTIYF.

The CDR3, as DNA: TGTGCCAGCAGTGAACTCGGTCAGGGGGCGGGTTACTATGGCTACACCTTC. It encodes CASSELGQGAGYYGYTF. This rearrangement joins TRBV6-1 to TRBJ1-2; 8 bases are shared with TRBD1. Losses at the gene ends were 2 bases for V and 3 bases for J; bases not matched to a gene: 11. CDR3 length: 17 amino acids. The V gene's germline CDR1 is MNHNS and CDR2 SASEGT.

This chain uses TRBV2 with TRBJ2-3; D uncertain. Germline CDR1 and CDR2: SNHLY and FYNNEI. CDR3 length equals 12 residues. V was pared by 6 bases and J by 3 bases, with 7 bases between. In DNA form, the CDR3 reads TGTGCCAGCAGGCTCGGGACAGATACGCAGTATTTT. This codes for CASRLGTDTQYF.

The gene calls are TRBV27 and TRBJ2-3, with D possibly matching TRBD2 (7 bases). V lost 4 bases and J 1 base, leaving 33 bases between the germline ends. Per the germline V gene, CDR1 is MNHEY and CDR2 is SMNVEV (reference sequence). The CDR3 runs 22 residues. The CDR3 bases are TGTGCCAGCAGTTCCCCCTCAGGAGGGGGGGGCGGGGGCGGGTTGGGCACAGATACGCAGTATTTT. Translating gives CASSSPSGGGGGGGLGTDTQYF.

In its sample, this clone was seen once. V usage is TRBV6-1 and J usage is TRBJ1-2; 9 bases agree with TRBD1. This CDR3 contains 15 residues. V lost 5 bases, J lost 8 bases, and 12 bases stayed unmatched. The germline gives CDR1 MNHNS, CDR2 SASEGT. The chain's CDR3 is CASSHTSGTGCGYTF. As DNA, the CDR3 is TGTGCCAGCAGTCACACTTCCGGGACAGGGTGCGGCTACACCTTC.

The chain uses TRBV9 and TRBJ2-4; D may be TRBD1 (6 bases). The germline V and J ends were trimmed by 4 bases and 5 bases, with 13 bases remaining between them. CDR1 is SGDLS and CDR2 is YYNGEE in the germline V gene. The CDR3 is 14 amino acids. CDR3 sequence: CASSPGARENIQYF. CDR3 DNA sequence: TGTGCCAGCAGCCCAGGGGCCCGTGAAAACATTCAGTACTTC.